The 5 T cell receptor beta chains presented below share a single source sample, sequenced in a study of cytomegalovirus exposure and HLA in healthy donors. Clones were sequenced by immunoSEQ multiplex PCR, and TCRdb holds only the in-frame ones, with some missing. The table includes roughly 120,000 clones, around 87% detected once. Sequences were obtained from PBMCs. Receptors were obtained from a woman younger than 30 in good health and CMV-seropositive.

The V call is TRBV5-6, the J call TRBJ1-1, with D unclear. The ends were cut back, 2 bases at V and 5 bases at J, with 13 bases in the middle. CDR1 and CDR2 from the germline V gene are SGHDT and YYEEEE. The CDR3 spans 14 residues. CDR3 in DNA: TGTGCCAGCAGCTTCCCCGCTTCGGGTACTGAAGCTTTCTTT. This translates into CASSFPASGTEAFF. The whole variable domain, remainder taken from reference TRBV5-6 and TRBJ1-1, is DAGVTQSPTHLIKTRGQQVTLRCSPKSGHDTVSWYQQALGQGPQFIFQYYEEEERQRGNFPDRFSGHQFPNYSSELNVNALLLGDSALYLCASSFPASGTEAFFGQGTRLTVV.

V gene TRBV19 combines with J gene TRBJ1-1, with 8 bases that match TRBD1. CDR3 length equals 15 residues. V was clipped by 5 bases and J by 1 base; unmatched bases: 6. Germline values: CDR1 LNHDA, CDR2 SQIVND (reference sequence). CDR3 in DNA: TGTGCCAGTAGTTTACAGGGGGTACAGAACACTGAAGCTTTCTTT. The encoded protein is CASSLQGVQNTEAFF.

The chain employs TRBV2 and TRBJ1-2; D perhaps matches TRBD1 (6 bases). Germline-derived CDR1 and CDR2 are SNHLY and FYNNEI. The V and J ends lost 8 bases and 0 bases respectively, with 16 bases between them. This CDR3 comprises 15 residues. The CDR3 protein is CASGSRGAPNYGYTF. The DNA for the CDR3 is TGTGCCAGCGGGTCCCGGGGGGCGCCTAACTATGGCTACACCTTC.

The chain couples TRBV2 to TRBJ1-1; 7 nucleotides align to TRBD1. The V gene's germline CDR1 is SNHLY and CDR2 FYNNEI. CDR3 size: 17 residues. The junction had 15 bases not matched to a gene; V was cut back by 8 bases and J by 0 bases. The DNA of the CDR3 is TGTGCCAGCTCTCAAGGGGGACAGCTGTTGATGAACACTGAAGCTTTCTTT. Translation: CASSQGGQLLMNTEAFF.

V and J are TRBV9 and TRBJ2-2; no reliable D call. The CDR3 extends over 13 amino acids. Trimming stripped 6 bases from V and 2 bases from J, with 8 bases between. Germline assignment: CDR1 SGDLS and CDR2 YYNGEE. In nucleotides, the CDR3 is TGTGCCAGCACCGCCAGAAACACCGGGGAGCTGTTTTTT. As protein: CASTARNTGELFF.